The present TCR beta chain was sequenced within a study of OX40 agonist ivuxolimab in advanced cancers. Background on the whole study: The costimulatory receptor OX40 (CD134) was targeted by ivuxolimab, a fully human IgG2 agonistic monoclonal antibody. Intravenous ivuxolimab was administered to patients every 2 weeks at six dose levels: 0.01, 0.1, 0.3, 1.5, 3 and 10 mg/kg. Of the 50 to 55 dose-escalation patients, hepatocellular carcinoma was present in some 19, melanoma in around 15, renal cell carcinoma in 9 and head and neck cancer in 9. In the dose-escalation cohort, 82.7% of patients were male, and the mean age was roughly 60 years, with a range of roughly 23 to 85. The point of sequencing TCRbeta in the periphery was to test whether ivuxolimab changed TCR sequence diversity and drove clonal T-cell expansion. The paper reports the monotherapy dose-escalation portion (N = 52 patients) of the phase I ivuxolimab trial. Prior anti-PD-1, anti-PD-L1 or anti-CTLA-4 therapy was permitted, and about two fifths of dose-escalation patients had received checkpoint inhibitors. Three dose-escalation patients achieved partial responses, one with hepatocellular carcinoma and two with cutaneous melanoma. General conclusions and limits of the study: On average, CD8+ T cells showed more expanded clones than CD4+ T cells after ivuxolimab. Clonal expansion of both CD4+ and CD8+ blood T cells was observed from baseline to week 6 at doses 0.1 to 3.0 mg/kg. In partial responders in the 0.1-3.0 mg/kg groups, normalized peripheral clonal expansion was found to be among the lowest, especially among CD8+ T cells. Low levels of normalized T-cell clonal expansion were also seen in some patients who did not respond. Which antigens the clonally expanded peripheral T cells were specific for was not determined.

Patients with autoimmune disease history or receiving systemic immunosuppression were excluded from the trial. Peripheral blood for TCR sequencing was collected from all dose cohorts at baseline, on cycle 4 day 1, and on cycle 7 day 1. The samples were taken from a phase I, first-in-human, multicenter, open-label dose-escalation trial of ivuxolimab. Adults with locally advanced or metastatic head and neck squamous cell, hepatocellular, melanoma or renal cell carcinoma were enrolled in the trial. Before TCR sequencing, CD4+ T cells and CD8+ T cells were sorted from peripheral blood as separate populations. Genomic DNA was isolated from the sorted cells so that the TCRbeta CDR3 region could be sequenced. TCRbeta CDR3 regions were sequenced using the immunoSEQ Assay. The source is immuneACCESS, and TCRdb retained only in-frame sequences with V and J called. Part of the clones is not carried over; for the studies checked, unresolved V genes explain less than half of this, and the remainder is unexplained. The sample table lists around 100,000 clones, around 87% of them with a count of one. The ten top clones hold roughly 0.16% of the sample.

In the case of this clone: Its antigen target is currently unknown. Base qualities are missing; no much larger clone stands one base away.

From V the trimming removes 4 bases and from J it removes 4 bases, while the gene matches leave 7 bases of the junction unaccounted for. The germline V gene encodes CDR1 SGHRS and CDR2 YFSETQ. Inclusive of the bounding cysteine and phenylalanine, the CDR3 is 15 residues long. The kept DNA is CDR3 alone, 45 bases in frame from the first base. The rearrangement joined TRBV5-1 to TRBJ1-2; the junction holds 10 bases that match TRBD1. The sequencing used CD4+ or CD8+ T cells sorted from blood, collected in a trial of the OX40 agonist ivuxolimab. The sequence came from an adult with an advanced solid tumor such as melanoma, head and neck, liver or kidney cancer. The encoded CDR3 is CASSPGTGVGYGYTF. The DNA sequence is given as TGCGCCAGCAGCCCAGGGACAGGGGTGGGCTATGGCTACACCTTC.